This passage covers 6 T cell receptor beta chains from one sample sequenced in a study of T cell responses to AZD1222 COVID-19 vaccine. Profiling relied on immunoSEQ multiplex PCR, and the TCRdb table lists in-frame clones only, not all of them. The table has about 170,000 clones, just under 90% seen once. The sequenced sample was peripheral blood, obtained 28 days after the second dose of the MenACWY control vaccine. Receptors were obtained from an adult who received the MenACWY meningococcal vaccine as a control.

The V call is TRBV7-9, the J call TRBJ1-1; 9 positions agree with TRBD1. There are 16 residues in the CDR3. The trim removed 5 bases at V and 0 bases at J, leaving 7 bases unmatched. The germline V gene encodes CDR1 SEHNR and CDR2 FQNEAQ (reference sequence). This CDR3 is CASSEPGQGMNTEAFF. CDR3 in DNA: TGTGCCAGCAGCGAACCGGGACAGGGCATGAACACTGAAGCTTTCTTT. Variable domain in full (rest from reference TRBV7-9 and TRBJ1-1): DTGVSQNPRHKITKRGQNVTFRCDPISEHNRLYWYRQTLGQGPEFLTYFQNEAQLEKSRLLSDRFSAERPKGSFSTLEIQRTEQGDSAMYLCASSEPGQGMNTEAFFGQGTRLTVV.

J is TRBJ2-1 and V is TRBV3-1 (or the pseudogene TRBV3-2), with TRBD2 matching over 9 bases. This CDR3 is 14 amino acids long. Germline V lookup: CDR1 LGHDT, CDR2 YNNKEL (reference sequence). J gave up 8 bases and V 3 bases, and 5 bases lay outside the gene matches. CDR3 DNA sequence: TGTGCCAGCAGCCAGGCGGGAGGGCTTTATGAGCAGTTCTTC. Encoded protein: CASSQAGGLYEQFF.

The genes are TRBV5-1 and TRBJ1-1; D remains ambiguous. Trimming removed 5 bases from V and 6 bases from J, with 8 bases in between. From germline, CDR1 is SGHRS and CDR2 YFSETQ. The length of the CDR3 is 11 residues. The CDR3 region has the DNA TGCGCCAGCAGTGTTGGACCTGAAGCTTTCTTT. Protein: CASSVGPEAFF.

The J gene is TRBJ2-2, the V gene TRBV3-1 (or the pseudogene TRBV3-2); D unclear. Germline-derived CDR1 and CDR2 are LGHDT and YNNKEL (reference sequence). CDR3 length: 16 amino acids. V dropped 3 bases and J dropped 2 bases, with 13 bases sitting between them. The CDR3 DNA reads TGTGCCAGCAGCCACGTGTGGACGGCCAACACCGGGGAGCTGTTTTTT. Residues: CASSHVWTANTGELFF.

The sample holds a few counts of this clone. As DNA, the CDR3 is TGTGCCAGCAGTTCCTCCGGGACTGGATATGTCACCTTC. This sequence encodes CASSSSGTGYVTF. The chain links TRBV28 to TRBJ1-2; D may be TRBD1 (5 bases). V was pared by 4 bases and J by 13 bases, with 19 bases between. The germline V gene has CDR1 MDHEN and CDR2 SYDVKM. The CDR3 contains 13 residues.

The chain has TRBV28 and TRBJ1-2; D ambiguous. Trimming cost V 5 bases and J 4 bases, with 11 bases left between them. The CDR3 has 13 residues. The V gene's germline CDR1 is MDHEN and CDR2 SYDVKM. The CDR3 spells CASSPSTLYGYTF. The CDR3 bases are TGTGCCAGCAGTCCCTCGACTCTCTATGGCTACACCTTC.